The T cell receptor (beta chain) under discussion was sequenced for a study of PD-L1 blockade in urothelial cancer. Sequencing was performed with immunoSEQ multiplex PCR; in TCRdb, only in-frame clones are kept and a portion is missing. This repertoire shows some 80,000 clones, approximately 86% found once; its top ten account for more than 5.5%. From germline, CDR1 is SEHNR and CDR2 FQNEAQ (reference sequence). Trimming took off 5 bases at V and 0 bases at J, with 14 bases between the two ends. The CDR3 covers 17 residues. The source was PBMCs, collected around atezolizumab (anti-PD-L1) treatment. The receptor's source is a woman aged 70 to 79 with urothelial cancer. This chain links TRBV7-9 with TRBJ1-6; a weak D match, TRBD1 (6 bases). CDR3 protein: CASSPDTQGSYNSPLHF. DNA of the CDR3: TGTGCCAGCAGCCCTGATACACAGGGCTCCTATAATTCACCCCTCCACTTT.